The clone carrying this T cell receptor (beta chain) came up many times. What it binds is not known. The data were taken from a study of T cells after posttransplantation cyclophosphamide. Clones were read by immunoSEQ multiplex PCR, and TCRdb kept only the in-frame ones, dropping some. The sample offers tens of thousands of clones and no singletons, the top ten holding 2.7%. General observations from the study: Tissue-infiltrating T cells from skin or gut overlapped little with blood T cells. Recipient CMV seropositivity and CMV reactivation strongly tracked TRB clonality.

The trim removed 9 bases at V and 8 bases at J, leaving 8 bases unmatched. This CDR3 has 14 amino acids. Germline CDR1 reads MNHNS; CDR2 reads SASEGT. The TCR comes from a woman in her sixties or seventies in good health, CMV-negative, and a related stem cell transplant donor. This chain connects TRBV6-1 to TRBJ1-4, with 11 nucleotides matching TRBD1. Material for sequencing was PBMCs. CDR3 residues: CASDGQGAGEKLFF. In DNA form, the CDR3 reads TGTGCCAGTGATGGACAGGGGGCTGGCGAAAAACTGTTTTTT.